Listed below are T cell receptor beta chains from one sample, sequenced in a study of T-cell reconstitution after alpha-beta-depleted transplantation in children. TCRdb itself ran the PCR reads through MiXCR, one entry per CDR3 protein. Here the sample spans over 550,000 distinct CDR3 sequences, under 12% being singletons. This material consisted of PBMCs from the stem cell graft donor, taken from the stem cell graft. These receptors originate from a human donor who donated a stem cell graft to a child with acute myeloid leukemia. Each CDR3 is given with its conserved first and last residue. The D gene is left open where the match is weak. Size is omitted from some rows. Given values are once, few, many or a class for expanded clones.

abundance: many; v_gene: TRBV20-1; d_gene: .; j_gene: TRBJ2-7; CDR3aa: CSAGDGSYEQYF; CDR3nt: TGCAGTGCAGGGGACGGCTCCTACGAGCAGTACTTC
abundance: .; v_gene: TRBV14; d_gene: .; j_gene: TRBJ1-1; CDR3aa: CASSQRRGAVNTEAFF; CDR3nt: TGTGCCAGCAGCCAAAGGCGGGGGGCGGTGAACACTGAAGCTTTCTTT
abundance: .; v_gene: TRBV4-3; d_gene: TRBD2; j_gene: TRBJ2-1; CDR3aa: CASSLVSGSTHNEQFF; CDR3nt: TGCGCCAGCAGCCTGGTGAGCGGGAGTACCCACAATGAGCAGTTCTTC
abundance: many; v_gene: TRBV12-3/TRBV12-4; d_gene: .; j_gene: TRBJ2-2; CDR3aa: CASSAGQNTGELFF; CDR3nt: TGTGCCAGCAGTGCGGGACAGAACACCGGGGAGCTGTTTTTT
abundance: many; v_gene: TRBV29-1; d_gene: .; j_gene: TRBJ2-7; CDR3aa: CSVVLAGVTLNEQYF; CDR3nt: TGCAGCGTTGTCCTGGCAGGGGTAACTCTAAACGAGCAGTACTTC
abundance: .; v_gene: TRBV7-9; d_gene: .; j_gene: TRBJ2-2; CDR3aa: CASSLGVDSGTGELFF; CDR3nt: TGTGCCAGCAGCTTAGGTGTGGATAGCGGCACCGGGGAGCTGTTTTTT
abundance: .; v_gene: TRBV29-1; d_gene: .; j_gene: TRBJ1-1; CDR3aa: CSVVDSEAFF; CDR3nt: TGCAGCGTTGTGGACAGTGAAGCTTTCTTT
abundance: .; v_gene: TRBV20-1; d_gene: TRBD1; j_gene: TRBJ1-2; CDR3aa: CSAYDRGKGNGYTF; CDR3nt: TGCAGTGCTTACGACAGGGGCAAGGGGAATGGCTACACCTTC
abundance: many; v_gene: TRBV7-2; d_gene: TRBD1; j_gene: TRBJ1-2; CDR3aa: CASSPIQGTYGYTF; CDR3nt: TGTGCCAGCAGCCCAATACAGGGGACCTATGGCTACACCTTC
abundance: .; v_gene: TRBV29-1; d_gene: TRBD2; j_gene: TRBJ2-3; CDR3aa: CSVVGLAGGPDTQYF; CDR3nt: TGCAGCGTTGTTGGGTTAGCGGGAGGCCCAGATACGCAGTATTTT
abundance: many; v_gene: TRBV11-2; d_gene: TRBD1; j_gene: TRBJ1-3; CDR3aa: CASSPTGSGNTIYF; CDR3nt: TGTGCCAGCAGCCCGACAGGGTCTGGAAACACCATATATTTT
abundance: few; v_gene: TRBV7-7; d_gene: TRBD1; j_gene: TRBJ2-1; CDR3aa: CASSALPRRTGRNEQFF; CDR3nt: TGTGCTAGCAGCGCCCTTCCTCGCAGGACAGGACGGAATGAGCAGTTCTTC
abundance: few; v_gene: TRBV20-1; d_gene: .; j_gene: TRBJ1-1; CDR3aa: CSAASPGTEAFF; CDR3nt: TGCAGTGCGGCATCACCGGGCACTGAAGCTTTCTTT
abundance: few; v_gene: TRBV27; d_gene: .; j_gene: TRBJ2-3; CDR3aa: CASSFRQAALTDTQYF; CDR3nt: TGTGCCAGCAGTTTCCGGCAAGCGGCCCTCACAGATACGCAGTATTTT
abundance: few; v_gene: TRBV6-2/TRBV6-3; d_gene: .; j_gene: TRBJ2-5; CDR3aa: CASSIYRGGQETQYF; CDR3nt: TGTGCCAGCAGTATCTACAGGGGGGGGCAAGAGACCCAGTACTTC
abundance: few; v_gene: TRBV7-2; d_gene: .; j_gene: TRBJ1-2; CDR3aa: CASSSPHYGYTF; CDR3nt: TGTGCCAGCAGCTCTCCGCACTATGGCTACACCTTC
abundance: many; v_gene: TRBV27; d_gene: TRBD2; j_gene: TRBJ2-1; CDR3aa: CASTHTWLAGNNEQFF; CDR3nt: TGTGCCAGCACTCATACATGGCTAGCGGGCAACAATGAGCAGTTCTTC
abundance: many; v_gene: TRBV6-2/TRBV6-3; d_gene: .; j_gene: TRBJ1-2; CDR3aa: CASSYRPYGAYGYTF; CDR3nt: TGTGCCAGCAGTTACCGCCCCTACGGTGCCTATGGCTACACCTTC
abundance: few; v_gene: TRBV11-2; d_gene: .; j_gene: TRBJ1-1; CDR3aa: CASSDVRVLAEAFF; CDR3nt: TGTGCCAGCAGTGACGTAAGGGTTCTGGCTGAAGCTTTCTTT
abundance: many; v_gene: TRBV29-1; d_gene: .; j_gene: TRBJ2-3; CDR3aa: CSATGTPNLRDTQYF; CDR3nt: TGCAGCGCAACCGGGACTCCCAACCTACGTGATACGCAGTATTTT
abundance: .; v_gene: TRBV29-1; d_gene: .; j_gene: TRBJ2-7; CDR3aa: CSAARGAFYEQYF; CDR3nt: TGCAGCGCGGCGAGAGGGGCCTTCTACGAGCAGTACTTC
abundance: few; v_gene: TRBV6-2/TRBV6-3; d_gene: TRBD2; j_gene: TRBJ2-1; CDR3aa: CASSYRSSGGLPFF; CDR3nt: TGTGCCAGCAGTTACCGATCTAGCGGGGGGCTTCCGTTCTTC
abundance: .; v_gene: TRBV20-1; d_gene: .; j_gene: TRBJ2-6; CDR3aa: CSARDPRSSGANVLTF; CDR3nt: TGCAGTGCTAGAGATCCGAGGAGCTCTGGGGCCAACGTCCTGACTTTC
abundance: .; v_gene: TRBV4-3; d_gene: TRBD2; j_gene: TRBJ2-1; CDR3aa: CASSQGLAGDINEQFF; CDR3nt: TGCGCCAGCAGCCAAGGACTAGCGGGGGATATCAATGAGCAGTTCTTC
abundance: few; v_gene: TRBV7-3; d_gene: TRBD1; j_gene: TRBJ2-7; CDR3aa: CASSFTSTGNEQYF; CDR3nt: TGTGCCAGCAGCTTTACGTCGACAGGGAACGAGCAGTACTTC
abundance: few; v_gene: TRBV27; d_gene: TRBD2; j_gene: TRBJ2-3; CDR3aa: CASSLGLAGEADTQYF; CDR3nt: TGTGCCAGCAGTCTGGGACTAGCGGGAGAGGCAGATACGCAGTATTTT
abundance: .; v_gene: TRBV3-1; d_gene: TRBD1; j_gene: TRBJ2-7; CDR3aa: CASSHRQGREYEQYF; CDR3nt: TGTGCCAGCAGCCATCGACAGGGAAGAGAGTACGAGCAGTACTTC